The next 9 T cell receptor beta chains were all read from a single sample in a study of blood T cell repertoires in COVID-19. TCRdb keeps only in-frame clones here, not all; method: immunoSEQ multiplex PCR. The sample has approximately 350,000 clones; 80% to 90% are singletons. Sequencing was done on a sample of peripheral blood. The receptors shown here come from a woman in her forties or fifties with COVID-19, enrolled during active disease.

CDR3 sequence: CASSPDRVAETQYF. CDR3 coding DNA: TGTGCCAGCAGCCCCGACAGGGTAGCGGAGACCCAGTACTTC. The genes are TRBV7-9 and TRBJ2-5; 7 bases agree with TRBD1. Germline V gene lookup returns CDR1 SEHNR and CDR2 FQNEAQ (reference sequence). The V and J ends lost 5 bases and 5 bases, in that order; junction bases with no gene match: 8. This CDR3 spans 14 amino acids. The whole variable domain, remainder taken from reference TRBV7-9 and TRBJ2-5, is DTGVSQNPRHKITKRGQNVTFRCDPISEHNRLYWYRQTLGQGPEFLTYFQNEAQLEKSRLLSDRFSAERPKGSFSTLEIQRTEQGDSAMYLCASSPDRVAETQYFGPGTRLLVL.

The chain's CDR3 is CASSQARTEGTQYF. The CDR3 region has the DNA TGCGCCAGCAGCCAAGCCCGGACAGAGGGGACCCAGTACTTC. V is TRBV4-1 and J is TRBJ2-5, with TRBD1 as a possible D gene (6 bases). This CDR3 has 14 amino acids. The germline gives CDR1 MGHRA, CDR2 YSYEKL. Between the trimmed V and J ends, which lost 1 base and 7 bases, there was a span of 13 bases.

The chain has TRBV11-2 and TRBJ2-3, with 15 positions matching TRBD2. The CDR3 consists of 17 residues. After removal of 5 bases from V and 1 base from J, the junction contained 4 bases not matched to a gene. Germline V CDR1 and CDR2: SGHAT, FQNNGV. CDR3 protein: CASSPWTSGRGTDTQYF. CDR3 coding DNA: TGTGCCAGCAGCCCTTGGACTAGCGGGAGGGGCACAGATACGCAGTATTTT.

V and J are TRBV6-5 and TRBJ1-3; D not certain. The CDR3 has 15 amino acids. V was clipped by 2 bases and J by 1 base, with 9 bases between them. CDR1 is MNHEY and CDR2 is SVGAGI in the germline V gene. The CDR3 region has the DNA TGTGCCAGCAGTTACGCGCGGTGGTCTGGAAACACCATATATTTT. As protein: CASSYARWSGNTIYF.

There are a few counts of this clone. Within the sample, other DNA sequences also encode this same CDR3. The chain employs TRBV5-4 and TRBJ2-7; TRBD1 agrees at 9 bases. This CDR3 contains 13 residues. In germline, CDR1 is SGHNT, CDR2 YYREEE (reference sequence). Trimming at V came to 4 bases and at J to 4 bases, leaving 3 bases not matched to a gene. The DNA of the CDR3 is TGTGCCAGCAGCCGTGGACAGGGGTACGAGCAGTACTTC. Protein: CASSRGQGYEQYF. Variable domain in full (rest from reference TRBV5-4 and TRBJ2-7): ETGVTQSPTHLIKTRGQQVTLRCSSQSGHNTVSWYQQALGQGPQFIFQYYREEENGRGNFPPRFSGLQFPNYSSELNVNALELDDSALYLCASSRGQGYEQYFGPGTRLTVT.

The V call is TRBV9, the J call TRBJ1-1; the D is unclear. Germline lookup yields CDR1 SGDLS and CDR2 YYNGEE. The CDR3 has 15 residues. Between the trimmed V and J ends, which lost 0 bases and 8 bases, there was a span of 17 bases. The CDR3: CASSVVSRGLGEAFF. CDR3 sequence (DNA): TGTGCCAGCAGCGTAGTCAGTCGGGGTCTAGGGGAAGCTTTCTTT.

The chain's CDR3 is CASSLVLTSGGDTQYF. The CDR3 nucleotides are TGTGCCAGCAGCTTAGTCCTGACTAGCGGGGGAGATACGCAGTATTTT. The chain recombines TRBV7-2 with TRBJ2-3; 12 nucleotides align to TRBD2. Germline-derived CDR1 and CDR2 are SGHTA and FQGNSA. J gave up 5 bases and V 1 base, and 4 bases lay outside the gene matches. The CDR3 consists of 16 residues.

This clone was counted a few times. The chain recombines TRBV9 with TRBJ2-7; TRBD1 aligns across 7 bases. In germline, CDR1 is SGDLS, CDR2 YYNGEE. This CDR3 has 16 residues. V was pared by 4 bases and J by 4 bases, with 14 bases of the junction left unmatched. CDR3 DNA sequence: TGTGCCAGCAGCCCAGGGTCGACAGGGTGGCGGTACGAGCAGTACTTC. Its translation is CASSPGSTGWRYEQYF.

This clone was seen a few times. The V gene is TRBV7-2, the J gene TRBJ2-7; 7 nucleotides agree with TRBD1. The CDR3 has 15 amino acids. Losses at the gene ends were 4 bases for V and 1 base for J; bases not matched to a gene: 7. Germline V gene sequence: CDR1 SGHTA, CDR2 FQGNSA. The CDR3 loop is CASSSPGTASYEQYF. Written as DNA, the CDR3 is TGTGCCAGCAGCTCCCCCGGGACAGCTTCCTACGAGCAGTACTTC.